The T cell receptor beta chain described here comes from a study of neurological immune-mediated disorders. The overall study: In a group of around 34 multiple sclerosis patients, roughly 30 had the relapsing-remitting type and 3 had the secondary progressive type.

The sample holds many counts of this clonotype. Its antigen is still unknown. TCRdb re-called the 5' RACE reads through MiXCR, storing one row per CDR3 protein. Seen here are 100,000 to 150,000 distinct CDR3 sequences, roughly 3.2% observed once, and the top ten hold 1% to 1.5%. Study-level findings and limits: In HTLV-1-associated myelopathy, TCR clonal expansion was greatest, and in multiple sclerosis it was least, below healthy controls.

Trimming took off 2 bases at V and 0 bases at J, with 2 bases between the two ends. Germline V lookup: CDR1 SGHTA, CDR2 FQGNSA. CDR3 size: 14 residues. The source of this sequence is a woman in her thirties with multiple sclerosis. The rearrangement uses TRBV7-2 and TRBJ1-6; D not certain. The sequenced sample was PBMCs. Here the CDR3 DNA reads TGTGCCAGCAGCTTAAGCTCCTATAATTCACCCCTCCACTTT. This gives the protein CASSLSSYNSPLHF.